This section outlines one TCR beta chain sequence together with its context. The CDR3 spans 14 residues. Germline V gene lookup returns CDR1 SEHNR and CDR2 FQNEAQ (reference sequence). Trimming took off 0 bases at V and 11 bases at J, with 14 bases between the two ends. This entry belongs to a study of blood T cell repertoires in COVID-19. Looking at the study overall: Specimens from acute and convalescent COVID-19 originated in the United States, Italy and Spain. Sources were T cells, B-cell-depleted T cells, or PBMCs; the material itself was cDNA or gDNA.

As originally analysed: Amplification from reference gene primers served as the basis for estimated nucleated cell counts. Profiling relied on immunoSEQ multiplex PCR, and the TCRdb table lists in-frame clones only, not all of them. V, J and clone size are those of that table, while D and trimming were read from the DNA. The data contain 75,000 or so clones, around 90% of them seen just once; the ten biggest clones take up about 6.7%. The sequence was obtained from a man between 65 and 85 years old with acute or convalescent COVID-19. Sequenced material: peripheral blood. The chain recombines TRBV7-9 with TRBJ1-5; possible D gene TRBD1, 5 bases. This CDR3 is CASSLAAGLEAQHF. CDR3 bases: TGTGCCAGCAGCTTAGCTGCAGGGTTAGAGGCCCAGCATTTT.